This T cell receptor (beta chain) stems from a study of CD8+ T cells in alopecia areata. Findings and caveats of the study: Mouse data revealed clearer TCR sharing than patient data did, a gap possibly tied to HLA. Resident alphabeta T-cell populations of normal skin are likewise subject to sequencing in scalp samples.

The CDR3 runs to 15 residues. Germline CDR1 reads MRHNA; CDR2 reads SNTAGT. The V and J ends lost 7 bases and 6 bases respectively, with 19 bases between them. CD4+ and CD8+ T cells were sorted from PBMCs stained for CD3, CD4 and CD8. This clone was recorded once. No antigen is known for it. cDNA prepared by RNA extraction and subsequent reverse transcription served as the template for sequencing. The method was immunoSEQ multiplex PCR; TCRdb's version includes in-frame clones alone and lacks a portion of them. Here the sample spans about 30,000 clones, less than 65% being singletons. Material: NKG2D-high CD8+ T cells sorted from blood. This sequence originates from a human donor with alopecia areata. The chain uses TRBV6-4 and TRBJ1-5, with D uncertain. The DNA of the CDR3 is TGTGCCAGCAATCGTCTAAAGGTATGGGGTCAGCCCCAGCATTTT. The encoded protein is CASNRLKVWGQPQHF.